This section outlines one T cell receptor (beta chain) sequence together with its context. What it recognizes is unknown. Healthy donors had no documented immune events, such as infections, while sampled. The data were produced by immunoSEQ multiplex PCR, yet TCRdb's version contains in-frame clones alone and is incomplete. Found here are 85,000 to 100,000 clones, roughly 88% of them singletons; the top ten hold 4% to 4.5%. The record originates from a study of identifying expanded T cells in peripheral blood. The study's findings and limits: Technical replicates showed about 1.1 changed clones; approximately 2 weeks about 16.4; four weeks 19. Variance in clone template counts between roughly 2-week samples significantly increased with total template count across all healthy donors.

CDR3 length: 18 residues. Germline lookup yields CDR1 SGHTA and CDR2 FQGNSA. V dropped 1 base and J dropped 4; count of bases not matched to a gene: 10. The receptor comes from a person aged 18 to 70 in good health. The rearrangement links TRBV7-2 to TRBJ2-3, with 11 bases fitting TRBD2. Sequenced input: blood. In DNA form, the CDR3 reads TGTGCCAGCAGCTTAGACCCTCCGGGACTAGCGGCCGCAGATACGCAGTATTTT. Encoded protein: CASSLDPPGLAAADTQYF.